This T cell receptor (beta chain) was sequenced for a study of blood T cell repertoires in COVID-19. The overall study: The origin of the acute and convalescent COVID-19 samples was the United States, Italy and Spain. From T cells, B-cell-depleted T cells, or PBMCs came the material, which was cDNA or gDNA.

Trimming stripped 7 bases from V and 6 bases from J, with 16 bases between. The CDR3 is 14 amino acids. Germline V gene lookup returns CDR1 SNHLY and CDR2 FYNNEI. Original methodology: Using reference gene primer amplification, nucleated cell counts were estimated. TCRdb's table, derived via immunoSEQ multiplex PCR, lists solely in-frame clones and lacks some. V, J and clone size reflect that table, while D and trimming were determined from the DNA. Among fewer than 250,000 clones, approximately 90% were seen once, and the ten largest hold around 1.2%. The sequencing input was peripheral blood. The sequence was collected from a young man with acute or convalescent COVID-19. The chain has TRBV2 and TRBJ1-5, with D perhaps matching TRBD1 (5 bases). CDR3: CASMLTGVGQPQHF. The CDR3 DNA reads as TGTGCCAGCATGCTTACGGGGGTGGGTCAGCCCCAGCATTTT.